The TCR beta chain described here comes from a study of vaccination and CD4 T cells after COVID-19. Study outcomes and limitations: Of the reactive clones in convalescent patients, a median approximately 86% showed up only post-vaccination.

Cultured CD4+ T cell DNA underwent sequencing with the Oncomine TCR Beta short-read assay. Cultures of CD4+ T cells served as the source for extracting genomic DNA. TCRdb re-called the PCR reads through MiXCR, storing one row per CDR3 protein. The sample has approximately 18,000 distinct CDR3 sequences, about 50% seen once. To note about this clonotype: Its cognate antigen is unknown.

Germline V CDR1 and CDR2: SGHRS, YFSETQ. The CDR3 is made up of 14 amino acids. Trimming took off 0 bases at V and 8 bases at J, with 12 bases between the two ends. The treatment: roughly 10-day PBMC culture with coronavirus spike peptide pools or control peptides (ViraFEST assay). Cultures got half-medium changes with IL-2 on days 3 and 7. The origin of this receptor is a human donor who had recovered from COVID-19. The chain has TRBV5-1 and TRBJ1-5; maybe TRBD1 (6 bases). The sample here was CD4+ T cells from blood, cultured in vitro, taken before SARS-CoV-2 vaccination. The CDR3 here is CASSLARPGEPQHF. The CDR3 nucleotides read TGCGCCAGCAGCTTGGCACGGCCAGGGGAGCCCCAGCATTTT.